These 3 T cell receptor beta chains came from one sample sequenced in a study of T cells in Graves' hyperthyroidism and ophthalmopathy. RNA transcripts were the template for amplifying TCR beta CDR3 regions. In the first-round RT-PCR of the TCR CDR3, the HTBI primer set was used. Each CDR3 protein is one row after TCRdb ran MiXCR on the multiplex PCR reads. The data show about 380,000 distinct CDR3 sequences, about 15% seen once. Sample: blood. The receptors shown here come from a woman aged 60-70 years with Graves' hyperthyroidism.

This clonotype has a count of ten or more. The chain employs TRBV2 and TRBJ2-3; D gene ambiguous. CDR1 and CDR2 (germline): SNHLY, FYNNEI. CDR3 size: 14 residues. The germline V and J ends were trimmed by 6 bases and 0 bases, with 10 bases remaining between them. In nucleotides, the CDR3 is TGTGCCAGCAGGGCCCAGACAAGCACAGATACGCAGTATTTT. It is translated as CASRAQTSTDTQYF.

This clonotype has ten or more counts. The chain joins TRBV7-3 to TRBJ2-7, with D hard to call. The CDR3 is 16 residues long. The V gene lost 1 base and the J gene lost 2 bases, with 15 bases spanning the gap. Germline lookup yields CDR1 SGHTA and CDR2 FQGTGA. The CDR3 DNA reads as TGTGCCAGCAGCTTAAATTTCTTGGCGATTCCCTACGAGCAGTACTTC. Its translation: CASSLNFLAIPYEQYF. The variable domain in full, with the rest retrieved from reference TRBV7-3 and TRBJ2-7, is GAGVSQTPSNKVTEKGKYVELRCDPISGHTALYWYRQSLGQGPEFLIYFQGTGAADDSGLPNDRFFAVRPEGSVSTLKIQRTERGDSAVYLCASSLNFLAIPYEQYFGPGTRLTVT.

This clonotype was recorded many times. This chain links TRBV20-1 with TRBJ2-3; TRBD1 agrees at 10 bases. CDR3 length equals 19 residues. In germline, CDR1 is DFQATT, CDR2 SNEGSKA (reference sequence). Trimming at V came to 6 bases and at J to 3 bases, leaving 21 bases not matched to a gene. The CDR3, as DNA: TGCAGTGCCTTACCGGGACAGGGGATGTCCCTTCCTCGGACAGATACGCAGTATTTT. Translating gives CSALPGQGMSLPRTDTQYF.